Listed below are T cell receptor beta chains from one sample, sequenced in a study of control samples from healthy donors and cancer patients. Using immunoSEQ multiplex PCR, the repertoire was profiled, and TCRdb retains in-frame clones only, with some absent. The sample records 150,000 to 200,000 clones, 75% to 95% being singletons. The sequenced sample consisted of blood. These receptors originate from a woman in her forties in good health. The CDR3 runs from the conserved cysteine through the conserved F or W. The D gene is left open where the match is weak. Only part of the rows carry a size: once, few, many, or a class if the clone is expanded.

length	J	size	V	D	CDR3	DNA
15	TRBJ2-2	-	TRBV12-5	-	CASGLRGSNTGELFF	TGTGCTAGTGGTTTGAGGGGATCGAACACCGGGGAGCTGTTTTTT
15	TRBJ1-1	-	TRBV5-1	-	CASSSYDGGDTEAFF	TGCGCCAGCAGCTCATACGATGGGGGGGACACTGAAGCTTTCTTT
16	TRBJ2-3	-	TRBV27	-	CASSSGTAYLTDTQYF	TGTGCCAGCAGTTCCGGAACTGCTTACCTCACAGATACGCAGTATTTT
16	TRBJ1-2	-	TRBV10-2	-	CASSEGIRTANYGYTF	TGCGCCAGCAGTGAAGGAATCAGGACAGCCAACTATGGCTACACCTTC
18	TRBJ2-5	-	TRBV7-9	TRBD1	CASSLDGVAGGSQETQYF	TGTGCCAGCAGCCTCGACGGCGTAGCAGGGGGCTCCCAAGAGACCCAGTACTTC
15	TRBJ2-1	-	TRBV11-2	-	CASSQSGEAYNEQFF	TGTGCCAGCAGCCAATCCGGGGAAGCCTACAATGAGCAGTTCTTC
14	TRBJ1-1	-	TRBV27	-	CASSLGGLNTEAFF	TGTGCCAGCAGCCTGGGGGGTTTGAACACTGAAGCTTTCTTT
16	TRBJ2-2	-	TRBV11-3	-	CASSLLGQPNTGELFF	TGTGCCAGCAGCTTATTAGGACAGCCGAACACCGGGGAGCTGTTTTTT
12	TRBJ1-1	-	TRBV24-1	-	CATSDGRAEAFF	TGTGCCACCAGTGACGGACGGGCTGAAGCTTTCTTT
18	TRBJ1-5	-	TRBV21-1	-	CASSNSKRLRYSNQPQHF	TGTGCCAGCAGCAATTCGAAAAGGCTCCGGTATAGCAATCAGCCCCAGCATTTT
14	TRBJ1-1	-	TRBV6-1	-	CASSERGAHTEAFF	TGTGCCAGCAGTGAAAGGGGGGCACACACTGAAGCTTTCTTT
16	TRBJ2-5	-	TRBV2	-	CASRLGTSGYAETQYF	TGTGCCAGCAGGCTGGGTACTAGTGGTTACGCGGAGACCCAGTACTTC
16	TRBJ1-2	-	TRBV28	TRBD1	CASSSQGAPSNYGYTF	TGTGCCAGCAGTAGCCAGGGGGCTCCCTCTAACTATGGCTACACCTTC
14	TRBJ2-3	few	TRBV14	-	CASQRSGAGDTQYF	TGTGCCAGCCAAAGGTCGGGGGCTGGGGATACGCAGTATTTT
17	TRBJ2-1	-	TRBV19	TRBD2	CASSLASGGASYNEQFF	TGTGCCAGTAGTTTGGCTAGCGGGGGGGCCTCCTACAATGAGCAGTTCTTC
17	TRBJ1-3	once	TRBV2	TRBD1	CASSEAATGLRGNTIYF	TGTGCCAGCAGTGAAGCAGCGACAGGGCTAAGAGGAAACACCATATATTTT
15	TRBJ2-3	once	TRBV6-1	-	CASSEVGHSTDTQYF	TGTGCCAGCAGTGAAGTGGGGCATAGCACAGATACGCAGTATTTT
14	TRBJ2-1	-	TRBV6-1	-	CASSDRGLDDEQFF	TGTGCCAGCAGTGACCGGGGCCTGGACGATGAGCAGTTCTTC